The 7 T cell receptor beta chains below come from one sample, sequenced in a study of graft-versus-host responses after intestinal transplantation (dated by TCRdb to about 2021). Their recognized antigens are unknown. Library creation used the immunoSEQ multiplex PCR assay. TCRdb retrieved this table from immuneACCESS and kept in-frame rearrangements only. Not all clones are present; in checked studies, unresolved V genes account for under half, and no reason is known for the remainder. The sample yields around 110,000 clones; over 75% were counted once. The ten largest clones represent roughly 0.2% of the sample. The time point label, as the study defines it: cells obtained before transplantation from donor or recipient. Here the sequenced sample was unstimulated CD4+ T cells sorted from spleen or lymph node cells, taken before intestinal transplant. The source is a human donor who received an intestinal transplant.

The CDR3 sequence is CAWSPGLAGGYEQYF. The CDR3 nucleotides are TGTGCCTGGAGTCCGGGACTAGCGGGAGGTTACGAGCAGTACTTC. V gene TRBV30 combines with J gene TRBJ2-7, with TRBD2 matching over 15 bases. The ends lost 2 bases at V and 4 bases at J; junction bases unmatched: 3. This CDR3 has 15 amino acids. CDR1 and CDR2 from the germline V gene are GTSNPN and SVGIG (reference sequence).

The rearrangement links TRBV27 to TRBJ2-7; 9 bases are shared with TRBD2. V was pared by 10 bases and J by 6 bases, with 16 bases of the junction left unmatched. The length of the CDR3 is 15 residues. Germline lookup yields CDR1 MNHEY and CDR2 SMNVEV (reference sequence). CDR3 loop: CATHRAGGLSGEQYF. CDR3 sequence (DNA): TGTGCCACCCATAGGGCGGGAGGGCTGTCGGGCGAGCAGTACTTC.

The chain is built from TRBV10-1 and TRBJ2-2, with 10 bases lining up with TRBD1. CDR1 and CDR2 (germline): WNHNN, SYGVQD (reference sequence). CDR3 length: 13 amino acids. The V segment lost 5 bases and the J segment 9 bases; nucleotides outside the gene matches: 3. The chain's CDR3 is CASSRQGARELFF. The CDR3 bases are TGCGCCAGCAGTCGACAGGGGGCACGGGAGCTGTTTTTT.

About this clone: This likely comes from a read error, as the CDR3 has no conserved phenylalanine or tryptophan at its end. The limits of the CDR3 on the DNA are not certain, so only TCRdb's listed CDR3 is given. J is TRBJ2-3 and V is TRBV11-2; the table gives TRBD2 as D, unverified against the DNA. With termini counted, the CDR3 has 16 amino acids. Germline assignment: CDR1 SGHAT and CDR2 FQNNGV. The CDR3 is CASSLSTGLAGPLALT.

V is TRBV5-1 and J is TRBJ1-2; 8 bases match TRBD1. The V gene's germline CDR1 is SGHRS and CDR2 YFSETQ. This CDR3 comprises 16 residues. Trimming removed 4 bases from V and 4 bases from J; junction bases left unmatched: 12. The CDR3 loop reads CASSNQPRGLSYGYTF. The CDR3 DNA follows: TGCGCCAGCAGCAACCAACCCAGGGGGCTTAGCTATGGCTACACCTTC.

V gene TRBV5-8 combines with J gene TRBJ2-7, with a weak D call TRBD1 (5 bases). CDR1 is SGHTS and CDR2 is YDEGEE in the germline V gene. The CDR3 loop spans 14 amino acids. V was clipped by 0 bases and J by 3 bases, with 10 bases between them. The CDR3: CASSLDRTIYEQYF. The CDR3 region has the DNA TGTGCCAGCAGCTTGGACAGGACGATCTACGAGCAGTACTTC.

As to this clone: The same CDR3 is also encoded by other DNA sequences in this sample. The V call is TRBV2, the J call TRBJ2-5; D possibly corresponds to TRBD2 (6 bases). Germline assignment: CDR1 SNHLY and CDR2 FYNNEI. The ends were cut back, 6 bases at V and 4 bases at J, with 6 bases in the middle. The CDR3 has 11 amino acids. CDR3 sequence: CASSGGETQYF. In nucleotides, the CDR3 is TGTGCCAGCAGCGGGGGAGAGACCCAGTACTTC.